This is a list of T cell receptor beta chains from one sample in a study of Graves' ophthalmopathy and Graves' hyperthyroidism. TCRdb called the multiplex PCR reads again in MiXCR, with one record for every CDR3 protein. This repertoire shows hundreds of thousands of distinct CDR3 sequences, approximately 21% found once; its top ten account for around 3.1%. The sequencing sample was made of peripheral blood. All receptors derive from a young woman with stable Graves' hyperthyroidism. CDR3s include the opening cysteine and the closing phenylalanine or tryptophan. A D gene is named only where the DNA matches it firmly. Not all rows give a size; the values are once, few, many and, for expanded clones, a class.

clone_size	cdr3_length	d_call	v_call	j_call	cdr3_nt	cdr3_aa
NA	14	NA	TRBV5-1	TRBJ2-3	TGCGCCAGCAGCTTGGACAGGGATACAGATACGCAGTATTTT	CASSLDRDTDTQYF
many	16	NA	TRBV6-2/TRBV6-3	TRBJ1-5	TGTGCCAGCAGTAGTGCCGGGAGGGGAGGTAATCAGCCCCAGCATTTT	CASSSAGRGGNQPQHF
many	13	NA	TRBV20-1	TRBJ1-2	TGCAGTGCTAGATCTCAGGGTCTCGATGGCTACACCTTC	CSARSQGLDGYTF
NA	13	NA	TRBV9	TRBJ1-3	TGTGCCAGCAGCCTGGATGGCTGGAACACCATATATTTT	CASSLDGWNTIYF
many	13	NA	TRBV12-3/TRBV12-4	TRBJ1-2	TGTGCCAGCACTAAGGGGGAGAACTATGGCTACACCTTC	CASTKGENYGYTF
many	13	NA	TRBV5-5	TRBJ2-7	TGTGCCAGCAGCTTGACGGGAGTCGCCGAGCAGTACTTC	CASSLTGVAEQYF
many	14	NA	TRBV12-3/TRBV12-4	TRBJ2-7	TGTGCCAGCAGTTCGGGGCCCCGATTAGGCGAGCAGTACTTC	CASSSGPRLGEQYF
many	16	TRBD1	TRBV12-3/TRBV12-4	TRBJ1-6	TGTGCCAGCAGTTTAGGGACAGGTCACTATAATTCACCCCTCCACTTT	CASSLGTGHYNSPLHF
many	12	NA	TRBV6-5	TRBJ1-5	TGTGCCAGCGGTTGGAGGGATCAGCCCCAGCATTTT	CASGWRDQPQHF
many	14	TRBD1	TRBV7-3	TRBJ1-6	TGTGCCAGCAGCTTAGGACAGGTTAATTCACCCCTCCACTTT	CASSLGQVNSPLHF
many	11	NA	TRBV6-2/TRBV6-3	TRBJ1-2	TGTGCGGCGGGCAGGAGGAGCGGCTACACCTTC	CAAGRRSGYTF
many	15	TRBD2	TRBV6-5	TRBJ2-7	TGTGCCAGCATTCCAGGGGTAGCGGGAACGGACGAGCAGTACTTC	CASIPGVAGTDEQYF
many	17	TRBD1	TRBV20-1	TRBJ2-5	TGCAGTGCCTGGCATCTAGGGGACAGGGGGATACAAGAGACCCAGTACTTC	CSAWHLGDRGIQETQYF
NA	13	NA	TRBV19	TRBJ2-7	TGTGCCAGTAGTATCGGACTTTTCTACGAGCAGTACTTC	CASSIGLFYEQYF
NA	12	NA	TRBV27	TRBJ1-2	TGTGCCAGCAGGCGGGGGGTGAAGGGCTACACCTTC	CASRRGVKGYTF
many	14	NA	TRBV19	TRBJ2-7	TGTGCCAGTAGCCAACAGGTTTCCTCCTACGAGCAGTACTTC	CASSQQVSSYEQYF